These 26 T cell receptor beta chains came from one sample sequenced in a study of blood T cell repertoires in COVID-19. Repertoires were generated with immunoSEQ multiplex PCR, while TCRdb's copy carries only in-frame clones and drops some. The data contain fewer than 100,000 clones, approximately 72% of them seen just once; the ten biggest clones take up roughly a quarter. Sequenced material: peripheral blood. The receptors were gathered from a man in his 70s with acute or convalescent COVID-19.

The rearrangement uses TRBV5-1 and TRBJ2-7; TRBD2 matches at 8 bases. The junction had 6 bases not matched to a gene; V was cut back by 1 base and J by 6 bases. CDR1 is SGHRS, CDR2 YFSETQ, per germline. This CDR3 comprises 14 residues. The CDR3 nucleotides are TGCGCCAGCAGCTTGTCAAGCGGGAGTGGCGAGCAGTACTTC. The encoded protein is CASSLSSGSGEQYF.

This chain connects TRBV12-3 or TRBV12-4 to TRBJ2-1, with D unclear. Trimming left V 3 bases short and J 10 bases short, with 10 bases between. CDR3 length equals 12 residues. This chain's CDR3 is CASSLNPTEQFF. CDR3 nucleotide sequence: TGTGCCAGCAGTTTGAACCCTACCGAGCAGTTCTTC.

The CDR3 loop is CASTPPPLDPYNEQFF. CDR3 nucleotides: TGTGCCAGCACCCCTCCCCCACTAGACCCATACAATGAGCAGTTCTTC. V is TRBV28 and J is TRBJ2-1, with D maybe TRBD2 (5 bases). Looked up from germline, CDR1 is MDHEN and CDR2 is SYDVKM. V was trimmed by 7 bases and J by 4 bases, leaving 20 bases between them. The CDR3 spans 16 residues.

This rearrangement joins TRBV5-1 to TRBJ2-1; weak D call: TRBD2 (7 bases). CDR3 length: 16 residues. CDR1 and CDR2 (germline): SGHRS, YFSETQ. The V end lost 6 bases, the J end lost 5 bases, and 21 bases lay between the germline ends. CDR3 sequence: CASKLLGGGRDNEQFF. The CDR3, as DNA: TGCGCCAGCAAACTCCTGGGGGGCGGGAGAGACAATGAGCAGTTCTTC.

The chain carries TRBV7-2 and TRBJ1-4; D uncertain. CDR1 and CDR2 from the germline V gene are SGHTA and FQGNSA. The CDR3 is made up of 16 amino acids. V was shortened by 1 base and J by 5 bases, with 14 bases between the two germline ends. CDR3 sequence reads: CASSLGPVESNEKLFF. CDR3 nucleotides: TGTGCCAGCAGCTTAGGCCCCGTAGAGAGCAATGAAAAACTGTTTTTT.

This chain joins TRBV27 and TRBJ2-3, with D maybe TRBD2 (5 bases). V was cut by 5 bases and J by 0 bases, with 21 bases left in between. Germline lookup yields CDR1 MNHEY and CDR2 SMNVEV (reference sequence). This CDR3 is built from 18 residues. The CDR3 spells CASSLRRGSSRSTDTQYF. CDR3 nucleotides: TGTGCCAGCAGTCTCCGGAGAGGGAGTTCTCGGAGCACAGATACGCAGTATTTT.

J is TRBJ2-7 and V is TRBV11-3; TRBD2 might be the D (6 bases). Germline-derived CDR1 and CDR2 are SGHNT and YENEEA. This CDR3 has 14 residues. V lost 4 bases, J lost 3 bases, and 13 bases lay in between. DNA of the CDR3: TGTGCCAGCAGCTCCCAAGGCGGGGTCTACGAGCAGTACTTC. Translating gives CASSSQGGVYEQYF.

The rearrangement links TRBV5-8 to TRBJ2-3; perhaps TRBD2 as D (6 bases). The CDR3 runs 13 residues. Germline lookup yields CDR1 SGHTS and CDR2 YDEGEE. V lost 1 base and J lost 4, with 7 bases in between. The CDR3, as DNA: TGTGCCAGCAGCTTGCGGGGGTCAGATACGCAGTATTTT. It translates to CASSLRGSDTQYF.

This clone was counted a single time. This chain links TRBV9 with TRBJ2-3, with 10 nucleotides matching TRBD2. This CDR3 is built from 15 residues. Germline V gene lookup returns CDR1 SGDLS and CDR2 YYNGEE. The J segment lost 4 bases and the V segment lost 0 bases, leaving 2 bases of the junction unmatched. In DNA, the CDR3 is TGTGCCAGCAGCGTAGAAAGCGGGAGGGCAGATACGCAGTATTTT. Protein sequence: CASSVESGRADTQYF.

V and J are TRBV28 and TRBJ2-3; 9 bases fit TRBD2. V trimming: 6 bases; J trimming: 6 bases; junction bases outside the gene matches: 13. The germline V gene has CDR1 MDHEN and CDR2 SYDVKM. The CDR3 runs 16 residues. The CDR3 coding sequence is TGTGCCAGCAGCCGAGCGGGAGGAGGGGTAAGGGATACGCAGTATTTT. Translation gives CASSRAGGGVRDTQYF.

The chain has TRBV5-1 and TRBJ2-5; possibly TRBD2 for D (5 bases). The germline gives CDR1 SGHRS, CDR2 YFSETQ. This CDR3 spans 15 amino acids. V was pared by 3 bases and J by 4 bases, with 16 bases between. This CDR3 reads CASSSAVGDGETQYF. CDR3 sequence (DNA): TGCGCCAGCAGCTCGGCGGTCGGGGATGGAGAGACCCAGTACTTC.

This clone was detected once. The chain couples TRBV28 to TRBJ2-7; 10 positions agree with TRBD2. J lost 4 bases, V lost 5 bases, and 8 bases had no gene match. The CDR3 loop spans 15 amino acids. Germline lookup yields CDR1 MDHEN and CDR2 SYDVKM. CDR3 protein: CASSAPSGSRYEQYF. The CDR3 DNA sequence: TGTGCCAGCAGTGCACCTAGCGGGAGTCGATACGAGCAGTACTTC.

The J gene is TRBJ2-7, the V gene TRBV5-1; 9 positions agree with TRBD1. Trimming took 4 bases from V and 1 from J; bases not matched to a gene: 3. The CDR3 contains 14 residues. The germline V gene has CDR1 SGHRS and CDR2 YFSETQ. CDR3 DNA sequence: TGCGCCAGCAGCATGACAGGGGGTTCCTACGAGCAGTACTTC. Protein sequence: CASSMTGGSYEQYF. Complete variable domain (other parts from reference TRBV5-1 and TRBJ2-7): KAGVTQTPRYLIKTRGQQVTLSCSPISGHRSVSWYQQTPGQGLQFLFEYFSETQRNKGNFPGRFSGRQFSNSRSEMNVSTLELGDSALYLCASSMTGGSYEQYFGPGTRLTVT.

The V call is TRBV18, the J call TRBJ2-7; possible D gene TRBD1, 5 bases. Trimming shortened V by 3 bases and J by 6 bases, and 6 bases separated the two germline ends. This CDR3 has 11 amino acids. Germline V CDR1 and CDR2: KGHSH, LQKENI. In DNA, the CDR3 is TGTGCCAGCTCACCGGGGCGCGAGCAGTACTTC. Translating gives CASSPGREQYF. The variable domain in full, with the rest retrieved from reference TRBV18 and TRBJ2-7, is NAGVMQNPRHLVRRRGQEARLRCSPMKGHSHVYWYRQLPEEGLKFMVYLQKENIIDESGMPKERFSAEFPKEGPSILRIQQVVRGDSAAYFCASSPGREQYFGPGTRLTVT.

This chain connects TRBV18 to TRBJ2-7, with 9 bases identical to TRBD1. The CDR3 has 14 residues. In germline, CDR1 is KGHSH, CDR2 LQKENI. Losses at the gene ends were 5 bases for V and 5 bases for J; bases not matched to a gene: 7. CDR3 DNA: TGTGCCAGCTCAGAACAGGGGGCGTACGACGAGCAGTACTTC. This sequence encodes CASSEQGAYDEQYF.

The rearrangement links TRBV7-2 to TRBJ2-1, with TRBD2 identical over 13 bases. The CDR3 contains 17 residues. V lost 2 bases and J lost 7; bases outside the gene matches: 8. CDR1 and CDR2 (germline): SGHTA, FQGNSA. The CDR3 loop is CASSLTLLAGGGNEQFF. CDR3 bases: TGTGCCAGCAGCTTAACCCTACTAGCGGGAGGGGGGAATGAGCAGTTCTTC. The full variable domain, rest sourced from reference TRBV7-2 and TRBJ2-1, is GAGVSQSPSNKVTEKGKDVELRCDPISGHTALYWYRQSLGQGLEFLIYFQGNSAPDKSGLPSDRFSAERTGGSVSTLTIQRTQQEDSAVYLCASSLTLLAGGGNEQFFGPGTRLTVL.

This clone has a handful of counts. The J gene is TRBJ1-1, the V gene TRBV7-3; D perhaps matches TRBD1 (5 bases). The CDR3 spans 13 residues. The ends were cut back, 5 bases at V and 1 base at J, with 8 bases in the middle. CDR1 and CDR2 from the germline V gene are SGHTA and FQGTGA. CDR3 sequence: CASSSQGNTEAFF. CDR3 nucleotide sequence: TGTGCCAGCAGCAGCCAGGGGAACACTGAAGCTTTCTTT.

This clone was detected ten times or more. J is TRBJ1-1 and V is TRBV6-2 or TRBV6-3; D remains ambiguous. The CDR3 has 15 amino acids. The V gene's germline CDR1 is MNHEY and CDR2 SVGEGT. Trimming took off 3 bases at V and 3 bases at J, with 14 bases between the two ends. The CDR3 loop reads CASSYETNHYTEAFF. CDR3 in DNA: TGTGCCAGCAGTTATGAGACAAACCATTACACTGAAGCTTTCTTT.

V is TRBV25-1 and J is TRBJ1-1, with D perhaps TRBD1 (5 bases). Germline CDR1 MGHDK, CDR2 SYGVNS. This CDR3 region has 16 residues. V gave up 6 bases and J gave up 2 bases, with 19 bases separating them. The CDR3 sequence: CASSTWGRRDNTEAFF. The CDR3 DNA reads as TGTGCCAGCAGCACTTGGGGCAGGCGCGACAACACTGAAGCTTTCTTT.

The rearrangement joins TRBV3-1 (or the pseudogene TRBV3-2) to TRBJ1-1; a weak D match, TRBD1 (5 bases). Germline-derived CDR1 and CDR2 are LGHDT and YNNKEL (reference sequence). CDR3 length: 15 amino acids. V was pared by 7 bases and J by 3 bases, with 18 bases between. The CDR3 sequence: CASTRAGGWDTEAFF. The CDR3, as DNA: TGTGCCAGCACCCGAGCGGGGGGTTGGGACACTGAAGCTTTCTTT.

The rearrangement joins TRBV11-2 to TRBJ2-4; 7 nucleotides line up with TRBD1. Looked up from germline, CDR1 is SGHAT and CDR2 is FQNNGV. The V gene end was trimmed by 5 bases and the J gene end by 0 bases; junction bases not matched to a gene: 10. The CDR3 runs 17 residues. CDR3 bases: TGTGCCAGCAGCCCAAGGGCAGGGGGAATAGCCAAAAACATTCAGTACTTC. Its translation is CASSPRAGGIAKNIQYF. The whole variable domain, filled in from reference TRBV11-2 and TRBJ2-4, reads EAGVAQSPRYKIIEKRQSVAFWCNPISGHATLYWYQQILGQGPKLLIQFQNNGVVDDSQLPKDRFSAERLKGVDSTLKIQPAKLEDSAVYLCASSPRAGGIAKNIQYFGAGTRLSVL.

The CDR3 sequence is CASSRVGASTGELFF. The CDR3 DNA reads as TGTGCCAGCAGCCGCGTTGGTGCGTCCACCGGGGAGCTGTTTTTT. The rearrangement links TRBV9 to TRBJ2-2; D gene uncertain. CDR1 SGDLS and CDR2 YYNGEE come from the germline V gene. V was cut by 4 bases and J by 4 bases, with 14 bases left in between. CDR3 size: 15 residues.

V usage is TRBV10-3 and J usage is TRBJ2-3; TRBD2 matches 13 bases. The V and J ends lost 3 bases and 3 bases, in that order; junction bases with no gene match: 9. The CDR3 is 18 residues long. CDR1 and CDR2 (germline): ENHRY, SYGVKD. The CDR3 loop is CAISDNVGTSGNTDTQYF. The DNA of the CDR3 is TGTGCCATCAGTGATAATGTTGGGACTAGCGGGAATACAGATACGCAGTATTTT.

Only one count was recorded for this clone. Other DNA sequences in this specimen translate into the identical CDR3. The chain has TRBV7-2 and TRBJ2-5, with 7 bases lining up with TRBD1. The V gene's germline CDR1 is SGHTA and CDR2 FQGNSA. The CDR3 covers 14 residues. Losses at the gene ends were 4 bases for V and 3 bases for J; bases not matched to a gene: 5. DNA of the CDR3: TGTGCCAGCAGCTCAAACAGGGGAAAAGAGACCCAGTACTTC. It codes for CASSSNRGKETQYF.

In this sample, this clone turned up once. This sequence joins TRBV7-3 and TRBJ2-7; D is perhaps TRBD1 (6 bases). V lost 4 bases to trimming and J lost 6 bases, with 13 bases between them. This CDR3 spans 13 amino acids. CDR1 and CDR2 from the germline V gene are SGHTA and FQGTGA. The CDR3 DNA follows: TGTGCCAGCAGCTCCCAACAGGGAGCCGAGCAGTACTTC. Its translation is CASSSQQGAEQYF.

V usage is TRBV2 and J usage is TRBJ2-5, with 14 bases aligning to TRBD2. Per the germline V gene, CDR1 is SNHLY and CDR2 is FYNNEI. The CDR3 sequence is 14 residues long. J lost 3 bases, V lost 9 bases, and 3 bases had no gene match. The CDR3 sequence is CARGTSGRKETQYF. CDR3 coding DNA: TGTGCCAGGGGGACTAGCGGGAGAAAAGAGACCCAGTACTTC.